This TCR beta chain was sequenced in a study of T cells in Graves' hyperthyroidism and ophthalmopathy. Amplification of TCR beta CDR3 regions was performed using RNA transcripts as template. The HTBI primer set was used in a first-round RT-PCR of the TCR CDR3. A single record per CDR3 protein comes from TCRdb applying MiXCR to the multiplex PCR reads. The table includes fewer than 450,000 distinct CDR3 sequences, about a sixth detected once. Study-wide results and limits: Most expanded thyroid clonotypes above 0.001 recurred in blood.

This clonotype has only a few counts. Its antigen is still unknown. Diagnoses were established using clinical symptoms, serum thyroxine and TRAb, thyroid ultrasound and orbital computed tomography. 10 ml of fresh peripheral blood supplied the PBMCs. The germline CDR1 and CDR2 sequences are SGHDN and FVKESK. V lost 4 bases to trimming and J lost 0 bases; unmatched junction nucleotides: 11. The CDR3 is made up of 17 amino acids. The rearrangement uses TRBV14 and TRBJ2-7, with 8 bases that match TRBD2. This sequence was found in a woman aged 25 to 45 with Graves' hyperthyroidism that later progressed to Graves' ophthalmopathy. The source material was blood. The CDR3 DNA reads TGTGCCAGCAGCCCCCGGATCGGGGGGGGGAGCTCCTACGAGCAGTACTTC. Translated, it gives CASSPRIGGGSSYEQYF.